These T cell receptor beta chains were read from a single sample in a study of T cells after posttransplantation cyclophosphamide. The method was immunoSEQ multiplex PCR; TCRdb's version includes in-frame clones alone and lacks a portion of them. Listed for the sample are around 10,000 clones, none seen a single time. Sample: PBMCs, taken after allogeneic stem cell transplant with posttransplant cyclophosphamide. The receptors derive from a female patient in her forties or fifties who received an allogeneic stem cell transplant from a related donor, was CMV-positive, and had no GVHD. Some of the T cells might come from the graft donor. CDR3s include the opening cysteine and the closing phenylalanine or tryptophan. A D gene is named only where the DNA matches it firmly. A row's size may be missing; if present it is once, few, many or a size class.

>TRBJ2-1|many|TRBV13|TRBD2
TGTGCCAGCAGCACCCTCATGCGGGGGGTGTCCTACAATGAGCAGTTCTTC
CASSTLMRGVSYNEQFF
>TRBJ2-2|.|TRBV11-2|.
TGTGCCAGCAGCGTTCTAGGAGACAGCACCGGGGAGCTGTTTTTT
CASSVLGDSTGELFF
>TRBJ1-1|many|TRBV12-5|.
TGTGCTAGTGGACAGGTCTTTGTGACTGAAGCTTTCTTT
CASGQVFVTEAFF
>TRBJ2-7|many|TRBV14|.
TGTGCCAGCAGCCAAGATCCGGTACGGCAGTACTTC
CASSQDPVRQYF
>TRBJ2-7|many|TRBV5-1|.
TGCGCCAGCAGCGAACAGGTTGCCTACGAGCAGTACTTC
CASSEQVAYEQYF
>TRBJ2-2|many|TRBV6-6|.
TGTGCCACCCACAGGGCGACCGGGGAGCTGTTTTTT
CATHRATGELFF
>TRBJ2-7|many|TRBV10-3|.
TGTGCCATCGGCCGGGACAATGGCTACGAGCAGTACTTC
CAIGRDNGYEQYF
>TRBJ1-6|many|TRBV7-9|.
TGTGCCAGCAGGGAAGGGAATTCACCCCTCCACTTT
CASREGNSPLHF
>TRBJ2-2|few|TRBV11-2|.
TGTGCCAGCAGCTTAGGATACAGGGGAGGCGGGGAGCTGTTTTTT
CASSLGYRGGGELFF
>TRBJ2-2|many|TRBV5-1|.
TGCGCCAGCAGCTCGACAGCTCGCGCGAACACCGGGGAGCTGTTTTTT
CASSSTARANTGELFF
>TRBJ1-4|many|TRBV6-5|.
TGTGCCAGCAGTGCAACACAGGGCGGCGAAAAACTGTTTTTT
CASSATQGGEKLFF
>TRBJ2-7|many|TRBV18|TRBD1
TGTGCCAGCTCACCAGGTGGGACAGGAAGCTCCCAGTACTTC
CASSPGGTGSSQYF
>TRBJ1-2|many|TRBV7-3|TRBD1
TGTGCCAGCAGCTTAAATCCTCTCGGACAGGGGGATTCGTTCGGCTACACCTTC
CASSLNPLGQGDSFGYTF
>TRBJ1-1|many|TRBV12-3/TRBV12-4|TRBD1
TGTGCCAGCAGTCATTATACAGGGGGCACTGAAGCTTTCTTT
CASSHYTGGTEAFF
>TRBJ2-5|many|TRBV6-6|TRBD2
TGTGCCAGCAGGGAGACTAGCAAGGAGACCCAGTACTTC
CASRETSKETQYF
>TRBJ2-7|many|TRBV9|.
TGTGCCAGCAGCATCAAACAGGAGACGGCATACGAGCAGTACTTC
CASSIKQETAYEQYF
>TRBJ1-2|medium-sized|TRBV5-6|TRBD1
TGTGCCAGCAGCGCCGGACAGGTCTATGGCTACACCTTC
CASSAGQVYGYTF
>TRBJ2-7|many|TRBV11-2|.
TGTGCCAGCAGCTTTTCAAGCGGAACTAGCTCCTACGAGCAGTACTTC
CASSFSSGTSSYEQYF
>TRBJ2-7|many|TRBV28|.
TGTGCCAGCAGTTCCCCCGGGACACTTCTTATTGAGCAGTACTTC
CASSSPGTLLIEQYF
>TRBJ2-6|many|TRBV19|.
TGTGCCAGTAGTACCTCGACAGCCTCTGGGGCCAACGTCCTGACTTTC
CASSTSTASGANVLTF
>TRBJ1-1|medium-sized|TRBV9|.
TGTGCCAGCAGCCGGAGTGGAGGGGGCACTGAAGCTTTCTTT
CASSRSGGGTEAFF
>TRBJ2-7|many|TRBV6-6|.
TGTGCCAGCAGTCGGGGGACCTCCTACGAGCAGTACTTC
CASSRGTSYEQYF
>TRBJ2-1|many|TRBV7-7|.
TGTGCTAGCAGCTTAATCGACTCCGCGGATCTGTTCTTC
CASSLIDSADLFF
>TRBJ1-6|many|TRBV6-1|.
TGTGCCAGCTGGGGGGAGGCCTATAATTCACCCCTCCACTTT
CASWGEAYNSPLHF
>TRBJ2-1|many|TRBV6-2/TRBV6-3|TRBD2
TGTGCCAGCAGACCTCGCGCCCCCCGGGACTACGAAAGCTCCTACAATGAGCAGTTCTTC
CASRPRAPRDYESSYNEQFF
>TRBJ1-4|many|TRBV7-6|.
TGTGCCAGCAGCTTAGCGCAAGGGTATATGCTGTTTTTT
CASSLAQGYMLFF
>TRBJ2-7|many|TRBV4-2|.
TGTGCCAGCAGCCAAGATCAGACTACCGTATCCTACGAGCAGTACTTC
CASSQDQTTVSYEQYF
>TRBJ2-5|.|TRBV9|TRBD2
TGTGCCAGCAGCGTAGCGCCAGCAGCGGGGGAGACCCAGTACTTC
CASSVAPAAGETQYF
>TRBJ1-1|medium-sized|TRBV10-3|TRBD1
TGTGCCACGGGAATTACAGGGGACACTGAAGCTTTCTTT
CATGITGDTEAFF
>TRBJ1-6|many|TRBV19|.
TGTGCCAGTAGTATAGCCCCACAGCAAGAGAATTCACCCCTCCACTTT
CASSIAPQQENSPLHF
>TRBJ2-1|many|TRBV7-9|TRBD2
TGTGCCAGCAGCCCCCCAGTAGCGGGGGGTTTTGGTGAGCAGTTCTTC
CASSPPVAGGFGEQFF
>TRBJ2-4|many|TRBV6-2/TRBV6-3|.
TGTGCCAGCAGTTACCTGGCCAAAAACATTCAGTACTTC
CASSYLAKNIQYF
>TRBJ2-3|many|TRBV5-1|.
TGCGCCAGCAGCCTAGGGAAGGGGGGCACAGATACGCAGTATTTT
CASSLGKGGTDTQYF